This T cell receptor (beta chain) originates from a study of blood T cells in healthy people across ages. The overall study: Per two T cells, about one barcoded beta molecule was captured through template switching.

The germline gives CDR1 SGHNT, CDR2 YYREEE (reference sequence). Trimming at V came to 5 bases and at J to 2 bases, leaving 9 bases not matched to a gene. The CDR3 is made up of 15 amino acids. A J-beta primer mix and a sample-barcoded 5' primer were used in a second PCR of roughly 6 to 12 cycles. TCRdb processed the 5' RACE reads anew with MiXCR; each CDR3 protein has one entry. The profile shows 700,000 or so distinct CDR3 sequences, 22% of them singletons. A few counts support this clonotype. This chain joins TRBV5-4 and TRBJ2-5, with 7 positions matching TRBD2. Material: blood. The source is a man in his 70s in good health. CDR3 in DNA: TGTGCCAGCAGTCCCCGGTTAGCGGGTCAAGAGACCCAGTACTTC. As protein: CASSPRLAGQETQYF.